This T cell receptor (beta chain) was found in a study of blood T cell repertoires in COVID-19. Whole-study context: Whether acute or convalescent, the COVID-19 samples came from the United States, Italy and Spain.

Seattle cases were enrolled at active infection and followed longitudinally. Germline assignment: CDR1 LGHNA and CDR2 YNFKEQ. The CDR3 is 15 amino acids. Germline trimming cut 3 bases from V and 8 bases from J; bases unmatched to any gene: 4. Authors' data handling: Reference gene primer amplification gave nucleated cell count estimates. Sequencing was performed with immunoSEQ multiplex PCR; in TCRdb, only in-frame clones are kept and a portion is missing. The V and J calls and the clone size are those of that table, but D and trimming were determined from the DNA. The sample lists under 200,000 clones; roughly 80% were seen once.

The specimen sequenced was peripheral blood. The TCR comes from a woman over 75 with COVID-19, enrolled during active disease. The chain carries TRBV4-2 and TRBJ2-1, with TRBD2 matching 13 bases. In DNA form, the CDR3 reads TGTGCCAGCAGCCAGGGACTAGCGGGATTCGATGAGCAGTTCTTC. Amino acids: CASSQGLAGFDEQFF.